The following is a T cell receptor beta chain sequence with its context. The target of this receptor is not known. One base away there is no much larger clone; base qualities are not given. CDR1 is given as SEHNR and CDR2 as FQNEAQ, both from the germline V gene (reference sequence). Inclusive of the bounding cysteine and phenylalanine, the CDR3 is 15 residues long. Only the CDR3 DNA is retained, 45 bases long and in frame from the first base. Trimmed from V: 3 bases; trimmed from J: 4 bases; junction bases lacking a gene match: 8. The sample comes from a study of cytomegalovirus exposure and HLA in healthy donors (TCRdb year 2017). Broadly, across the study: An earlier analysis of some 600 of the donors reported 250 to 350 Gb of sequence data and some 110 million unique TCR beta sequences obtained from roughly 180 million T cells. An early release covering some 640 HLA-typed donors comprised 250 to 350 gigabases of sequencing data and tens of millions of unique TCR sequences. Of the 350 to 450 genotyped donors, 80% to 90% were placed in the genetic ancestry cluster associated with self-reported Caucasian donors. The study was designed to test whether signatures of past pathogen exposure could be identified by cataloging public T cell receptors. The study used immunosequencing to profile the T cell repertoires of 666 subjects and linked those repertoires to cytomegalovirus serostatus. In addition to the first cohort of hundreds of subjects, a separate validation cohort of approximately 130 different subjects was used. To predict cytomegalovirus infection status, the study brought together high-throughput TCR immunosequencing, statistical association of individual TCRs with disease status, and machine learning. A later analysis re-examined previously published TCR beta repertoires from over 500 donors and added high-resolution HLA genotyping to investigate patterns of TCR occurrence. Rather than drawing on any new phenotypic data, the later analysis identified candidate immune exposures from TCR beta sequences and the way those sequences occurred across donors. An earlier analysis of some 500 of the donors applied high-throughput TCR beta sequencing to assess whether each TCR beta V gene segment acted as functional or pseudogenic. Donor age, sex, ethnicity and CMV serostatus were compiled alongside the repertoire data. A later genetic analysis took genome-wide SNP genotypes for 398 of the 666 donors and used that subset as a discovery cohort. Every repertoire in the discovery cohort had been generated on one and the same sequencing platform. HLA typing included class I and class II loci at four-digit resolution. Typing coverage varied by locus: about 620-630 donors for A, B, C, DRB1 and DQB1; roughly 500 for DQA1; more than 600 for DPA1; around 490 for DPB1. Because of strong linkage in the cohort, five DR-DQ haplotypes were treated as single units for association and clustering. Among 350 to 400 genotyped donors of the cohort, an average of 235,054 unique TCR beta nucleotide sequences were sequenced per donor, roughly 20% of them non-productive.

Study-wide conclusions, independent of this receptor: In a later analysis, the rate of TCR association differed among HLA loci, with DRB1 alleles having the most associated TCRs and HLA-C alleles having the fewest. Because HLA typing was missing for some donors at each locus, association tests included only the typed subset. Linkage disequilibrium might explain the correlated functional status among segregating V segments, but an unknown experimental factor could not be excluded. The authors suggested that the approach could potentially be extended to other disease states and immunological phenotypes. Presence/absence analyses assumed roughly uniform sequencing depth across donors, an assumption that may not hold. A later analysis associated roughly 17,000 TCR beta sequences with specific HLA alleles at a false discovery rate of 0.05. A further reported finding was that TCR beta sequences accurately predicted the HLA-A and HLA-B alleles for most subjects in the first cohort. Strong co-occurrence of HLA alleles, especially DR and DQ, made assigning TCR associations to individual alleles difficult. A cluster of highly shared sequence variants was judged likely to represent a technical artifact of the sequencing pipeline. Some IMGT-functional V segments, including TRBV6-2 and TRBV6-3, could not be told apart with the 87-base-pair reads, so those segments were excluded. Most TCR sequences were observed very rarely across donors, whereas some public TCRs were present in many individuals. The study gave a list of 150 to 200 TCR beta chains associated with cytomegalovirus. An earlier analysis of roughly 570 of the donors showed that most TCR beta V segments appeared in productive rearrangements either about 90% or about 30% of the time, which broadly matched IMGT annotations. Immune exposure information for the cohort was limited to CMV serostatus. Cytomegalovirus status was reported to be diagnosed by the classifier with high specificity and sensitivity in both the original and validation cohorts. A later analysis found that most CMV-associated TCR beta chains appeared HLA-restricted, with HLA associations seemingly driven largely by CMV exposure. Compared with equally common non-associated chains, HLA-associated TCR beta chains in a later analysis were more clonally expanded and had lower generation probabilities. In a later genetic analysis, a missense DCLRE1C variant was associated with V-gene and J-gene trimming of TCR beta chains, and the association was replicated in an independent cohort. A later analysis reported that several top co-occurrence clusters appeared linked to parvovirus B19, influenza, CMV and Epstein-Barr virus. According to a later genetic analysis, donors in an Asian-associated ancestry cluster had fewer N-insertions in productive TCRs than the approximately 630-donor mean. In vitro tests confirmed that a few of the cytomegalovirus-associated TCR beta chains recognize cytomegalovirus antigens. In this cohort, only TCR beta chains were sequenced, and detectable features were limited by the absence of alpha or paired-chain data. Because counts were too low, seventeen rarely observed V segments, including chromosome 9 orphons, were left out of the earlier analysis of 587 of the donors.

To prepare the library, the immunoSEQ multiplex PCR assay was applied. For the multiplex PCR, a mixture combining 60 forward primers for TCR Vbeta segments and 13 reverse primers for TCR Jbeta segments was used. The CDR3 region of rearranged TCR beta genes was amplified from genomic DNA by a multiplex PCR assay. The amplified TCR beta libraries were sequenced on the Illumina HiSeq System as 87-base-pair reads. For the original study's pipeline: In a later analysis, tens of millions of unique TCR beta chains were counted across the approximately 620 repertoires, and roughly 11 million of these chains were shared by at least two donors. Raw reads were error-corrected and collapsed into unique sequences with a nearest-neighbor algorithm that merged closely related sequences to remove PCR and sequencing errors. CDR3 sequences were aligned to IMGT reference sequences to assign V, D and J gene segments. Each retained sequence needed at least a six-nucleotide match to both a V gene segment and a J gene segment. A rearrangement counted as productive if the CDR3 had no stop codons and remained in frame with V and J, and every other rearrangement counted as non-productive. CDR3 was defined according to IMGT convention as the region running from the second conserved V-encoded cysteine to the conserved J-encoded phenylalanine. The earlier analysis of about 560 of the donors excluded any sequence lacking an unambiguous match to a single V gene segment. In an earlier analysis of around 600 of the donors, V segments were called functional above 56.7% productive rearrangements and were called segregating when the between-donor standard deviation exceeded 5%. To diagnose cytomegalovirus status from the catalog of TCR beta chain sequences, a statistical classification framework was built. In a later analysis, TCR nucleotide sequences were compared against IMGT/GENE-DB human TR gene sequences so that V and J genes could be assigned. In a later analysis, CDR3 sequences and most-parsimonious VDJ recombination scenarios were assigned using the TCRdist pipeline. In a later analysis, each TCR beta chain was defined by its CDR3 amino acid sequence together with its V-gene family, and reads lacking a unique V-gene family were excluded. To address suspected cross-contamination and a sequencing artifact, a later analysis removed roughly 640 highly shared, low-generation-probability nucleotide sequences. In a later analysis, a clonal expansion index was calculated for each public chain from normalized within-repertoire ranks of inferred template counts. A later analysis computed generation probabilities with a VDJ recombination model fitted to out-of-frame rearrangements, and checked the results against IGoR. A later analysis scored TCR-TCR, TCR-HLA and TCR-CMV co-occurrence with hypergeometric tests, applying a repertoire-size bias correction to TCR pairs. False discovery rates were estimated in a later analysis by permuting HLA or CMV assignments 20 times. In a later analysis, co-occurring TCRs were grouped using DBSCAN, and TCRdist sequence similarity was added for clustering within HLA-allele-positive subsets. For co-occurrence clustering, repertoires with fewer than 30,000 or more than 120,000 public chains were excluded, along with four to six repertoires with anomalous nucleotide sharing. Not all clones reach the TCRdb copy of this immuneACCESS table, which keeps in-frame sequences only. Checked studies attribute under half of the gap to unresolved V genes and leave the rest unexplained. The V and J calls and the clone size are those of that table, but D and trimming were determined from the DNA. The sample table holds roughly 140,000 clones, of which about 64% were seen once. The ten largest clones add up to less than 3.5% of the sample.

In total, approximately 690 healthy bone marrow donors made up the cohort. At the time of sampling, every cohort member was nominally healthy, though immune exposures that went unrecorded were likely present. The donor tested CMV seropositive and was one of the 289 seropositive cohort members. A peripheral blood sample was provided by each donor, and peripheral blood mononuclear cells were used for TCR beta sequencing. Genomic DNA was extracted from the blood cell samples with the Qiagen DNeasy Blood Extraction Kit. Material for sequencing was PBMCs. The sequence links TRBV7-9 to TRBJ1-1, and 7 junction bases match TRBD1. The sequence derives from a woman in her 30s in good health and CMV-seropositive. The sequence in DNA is TGTGCCAGCAGCTTTCCGGACAGGCCGCGCACTGAAGCTTTCTTT. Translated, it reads CASSFPDRPRTEAFF.